Detailed here is one TCR beta chain. The antigen it binds to is not known. Base qualities are not recorded, but no much larger clone differs from it by a single base. The source of the sample is a study of OX40 agonist ivuxolimab in advanced cancers. With respect to the entire study: Ivuxolimab, which targeted the costimulatory receptor OX40 (CD134), was an agonistic, fully human IgG2 monoclonal antibody. In the dose-escalation cohort, 70% to 85% of patients were male, and the mean age was approximately 60 years with a range of about 20 to 80. The paper reports the monotherapy dose-escalation portion (N = 52 patients) of the phase I ivuxolimab trial. Among the roughly 52 dose-escalation patients, around 19 had hepatocellular carcinoma, 15 melanoma, 9 renal cell carcinoma and 9 head and neck cancer. Three dose-escalation patients achieved partial responses, one with hepatocellular carcinoma and two with cutaneous melanoma. Intravenous ivuxolimab was administered to patients every 2 weeks at six dose levels: 0.01, 0.1, 0.3, 1.5, 3 and 10 mg/kg. Peripheral TCRbeta sequencing aimed to test whether ivuxolimab altered TCR sequence diversity and caused clonal T-cell expansion. Patients were allowed to have had prior anti-PD-1, anti-PD-L1 or anti-CTLA-4 therapy, and 40% of the dose-escalation patients had previously received checkpoint inhibitors.

The germline V gene gives CDR1 as ENHRY and CDR2 as SYGVKD. Including cysteine and phenylalanine, the CDR3 has 16 amino acids. Just CDR3 DNA is preserved here, 48 bases in frame from base 1. V lost 2 bases and J lost 2 bases, and the count of bases not matched to a germline gene is 4. Patients with autoimmune disease history or receiving systemic immunosuppression were excluded from the trial. Peripheral blood for TCR sequencing was collected from all dose cohorts at baseline, on cycle 4 day 1, and on cycle 7 day 1. Samples came from an open-label, multicenter, first-in-human phase I dose-escalation trial of ivuxolimab. Adults with locally advanced or metastatic melanoma, renal cell carcinoma, hepatocellular carcinoma or head and neck squamous cell carcinoma were enrolled in the trial. Before TCR sequencing, CD4+ T cells and CD8+ T cells from peripheral blood were sorted into separate populations.

General study outcomes and caveats: The antigen specificity of the peripheral T cells that underwent clonal expansion was not determined. At doses from 0.1 to 3.0 mg/kg, clonal expansion was seen in both CD4+ and CD8+ blood T cells between baseline and week 6. Low levels of normalized T-cell clonal expansion were also seen in some patients who did not respond. After ivuxolimab, more expanded clones were found on average in CD8+ T cells than in CD4+ T cells. In partial responders in the 0.1-3.0 mg/kg groups, normalized peripheral clonal expansion was found to be among the lowest, especially among CD8+ T cells.

To sequence the TCRbeta CDR3 region, genomic DNA was isolated from the sorted cells. TCRbeta CDR3 regions were sequenced using the immunoSEQ Assay. Entries here come from immuneACCESS through TCRdb and include only in-frame sequences with V and J called. Some clones fail to appear in such tables; in the studies checked, an unresolved V gene covers under half of the shortfall, and the cause of the remainder is unknown. The sample table shows over 70,000 clones, and about 88% are seen once. About 0.3% of the sample lies in the top ten. The TCR sequence derives from an adult with an advanced solid tumor such as melanoma, head and neck, liver or kidney cancer. Sequenced here: CD4+ or CD8+ T cells sorted from blood, sampled in a trial of the OX40 agonist ivuxolimab. This sequence uses TRBV10-3 and TRBJ2-5; 11 of the junction bases match TRBD2. The CDR3 in this case is CAISEPGLAEQETQYF. The DNA sequence is TGTGCCATCAGTGAGCCGGGACTAGCGGAACAAGAGACCCAGTACTTC.